This T cell receptor (beta chain) was retrieved from a study of blood T cell repertoires in COVID-19. Background on the study: The study drew acute and convalescent COVID-19 samples from the United States, Italy and Spain.

Original processing notes: It was from reference gene primer amplification that nucleated cell counts were estimated. Sequencing was performed with immunoSEQ multiplex PCR; in TCRdb, only in-frame clones are kept and a portion is missing. The V and J calls and clone size are taken from that table; D and trimming were inferred from the DNA. The data show roughly 180,000 clones, over 80% seen once. Germline values: CDR1 SNHLY, CDR2 FYNNEI. Trimming shortened V by 2 bases and J by 3 bases, and 10 bases separated the two germline ends. This CDR3 region has 14 residues. The sequenced sample consisted of peripheral blood. The receptor was derived from a woman aged 25 to 39 with acute or convalescent COVID-19. V is TRBV2 and J is TRBJ1-1; D remains ambiguous. CDR3 coding DNA: TGTGCCAGCAGTGAACTTGGGGAGGACACTGAAGCTTTCTTT. It translates to CASSELGEDTEAFF.